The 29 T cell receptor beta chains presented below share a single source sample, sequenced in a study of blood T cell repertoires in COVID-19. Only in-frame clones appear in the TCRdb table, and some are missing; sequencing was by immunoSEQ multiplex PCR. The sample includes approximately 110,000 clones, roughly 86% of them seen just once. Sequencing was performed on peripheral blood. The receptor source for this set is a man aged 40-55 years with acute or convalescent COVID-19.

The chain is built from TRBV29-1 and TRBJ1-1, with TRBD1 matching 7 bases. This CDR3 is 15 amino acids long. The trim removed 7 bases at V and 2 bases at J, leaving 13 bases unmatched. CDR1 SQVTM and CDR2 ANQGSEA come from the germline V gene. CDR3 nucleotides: TGCAGCGCAGTGGGGACAGCTGAAGGTAACACTGAAGCTTTCTTT. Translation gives CSAVGTAEGNTEAFF.

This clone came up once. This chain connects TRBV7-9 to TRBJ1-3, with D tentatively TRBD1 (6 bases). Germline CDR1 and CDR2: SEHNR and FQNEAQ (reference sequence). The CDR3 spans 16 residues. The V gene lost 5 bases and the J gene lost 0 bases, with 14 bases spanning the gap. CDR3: CASSDTWTASGNTIYF. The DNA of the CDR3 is TGTGCCAGCAGCGACACTTGGACAGCCTCTGGAAACACCATATATTTT.

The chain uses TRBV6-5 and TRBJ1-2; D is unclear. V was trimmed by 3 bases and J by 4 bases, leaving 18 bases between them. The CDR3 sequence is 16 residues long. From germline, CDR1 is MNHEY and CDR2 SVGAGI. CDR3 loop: CASSYSQSFKRYGYTF. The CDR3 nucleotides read TGTGCCAGCAGTTATTCACAATCATTTAAACGCTATGGCTACACCTTC.

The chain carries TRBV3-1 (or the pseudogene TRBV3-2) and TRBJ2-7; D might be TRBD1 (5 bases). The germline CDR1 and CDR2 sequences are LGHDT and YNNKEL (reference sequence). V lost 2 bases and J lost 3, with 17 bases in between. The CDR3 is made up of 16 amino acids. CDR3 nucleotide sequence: TGTGCCAGCAGCCAAAGGGGATTGGGCAGCTTCTACGAGCAGTACTTC. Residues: CASSQRGLGSFYEQYF.

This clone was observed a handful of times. CDR3 bases: TGTGCCAGCAGCCAAGAGGCGGCAGGGGGTGGAAACACCATATATTTT. Translating it yields CASSQEAAGGGNTIYF. The V and J genes are TRBV4-2 and TRBJ1-3; 7 positions match TRBD1. Unmatched junction bases numbered 5, after V lost 0 bases and J lost 3 bases. CDR1 is LGHNA and CDR2 is YNFKEQ in the germline V gene. The length of the CDR3 is 16 residues.

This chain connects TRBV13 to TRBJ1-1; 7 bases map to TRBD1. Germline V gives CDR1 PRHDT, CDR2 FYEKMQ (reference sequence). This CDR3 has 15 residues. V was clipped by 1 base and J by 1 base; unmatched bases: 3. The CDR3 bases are TGTGCCAGCAGCTTAGAGGGGACAGCGAACACTGAAGCTTTCTTT. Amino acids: CASSLEGTANTEAFF.

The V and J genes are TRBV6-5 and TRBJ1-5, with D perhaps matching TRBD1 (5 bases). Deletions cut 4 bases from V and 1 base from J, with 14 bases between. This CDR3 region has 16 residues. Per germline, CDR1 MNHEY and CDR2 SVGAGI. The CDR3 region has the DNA TGTGCCAGCAGTTCCTCCCCCTCAGGGAGCAATCAGCCCCAGCATTTT. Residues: CASSSSPSGSNQPQHF.

Here the CDR3 DNA reads TGTGCCAGCAGTCCTGACACGGCTTCACCCCTCCACTTT. Translated: CASSPDTASPLHF. V and J are TRBV12-3 or TRBV12-4 and TRBJ1-6; D unresolved. CDR3 size: 13 residues. The V end was cut by 5 bases, the J end by 9 bases, with 11 bases between.

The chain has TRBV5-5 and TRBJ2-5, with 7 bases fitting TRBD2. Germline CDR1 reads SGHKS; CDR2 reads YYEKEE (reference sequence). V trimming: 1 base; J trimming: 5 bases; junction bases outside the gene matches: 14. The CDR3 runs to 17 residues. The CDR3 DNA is TGTGCCAGCAGCTTGCTGGTGGGGAGGGGAGATTATGAGACCCAGTACTTC. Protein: CASSLLVGRGDYETQYF.

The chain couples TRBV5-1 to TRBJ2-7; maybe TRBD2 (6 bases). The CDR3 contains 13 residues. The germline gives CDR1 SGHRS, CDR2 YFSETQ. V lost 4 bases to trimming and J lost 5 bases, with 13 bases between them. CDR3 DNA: TGCGCCAGCAGCCGGGGGATCGACGACGAGCAGTACTTC. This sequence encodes CASSRGIDDEQYF.

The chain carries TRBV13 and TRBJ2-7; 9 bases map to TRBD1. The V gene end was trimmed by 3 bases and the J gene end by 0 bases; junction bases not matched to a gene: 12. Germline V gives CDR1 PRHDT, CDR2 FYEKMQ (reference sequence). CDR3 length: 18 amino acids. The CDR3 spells CASSFSSGQGTSSYEQYF. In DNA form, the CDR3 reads TGTGCCAGCAGCTTCTCCTCGGGACAGGGCACGAGCTCCTACGAGCAGTACTTC.

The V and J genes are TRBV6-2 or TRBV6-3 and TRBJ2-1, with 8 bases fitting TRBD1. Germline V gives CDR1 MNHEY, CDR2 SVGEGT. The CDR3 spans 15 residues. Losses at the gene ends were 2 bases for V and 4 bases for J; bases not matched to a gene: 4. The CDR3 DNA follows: TGTGCCAGCAGTTACGGACAGGGCTTTTACAATGAGCAGTTCTTC. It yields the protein CASSYGQGFYNEQFF.

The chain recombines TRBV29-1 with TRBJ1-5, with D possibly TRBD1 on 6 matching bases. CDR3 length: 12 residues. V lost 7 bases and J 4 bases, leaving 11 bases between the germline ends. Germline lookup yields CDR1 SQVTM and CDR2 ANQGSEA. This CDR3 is CSASGANQPQHF. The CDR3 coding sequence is TGCAGCGCCTCAGGGGCAAATCAGCCCCAGCATTTT.

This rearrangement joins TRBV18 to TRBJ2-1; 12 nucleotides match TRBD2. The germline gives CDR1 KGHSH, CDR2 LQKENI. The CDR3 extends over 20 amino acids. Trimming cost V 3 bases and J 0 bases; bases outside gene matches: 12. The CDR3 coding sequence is TGTGCCAGCTCACCCCGGGCTAGCGGGAGGGCCGAAAGCTCCTACAATGAGCAGTTCTTC. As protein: CASSPRASGRAESSYNEQFF.

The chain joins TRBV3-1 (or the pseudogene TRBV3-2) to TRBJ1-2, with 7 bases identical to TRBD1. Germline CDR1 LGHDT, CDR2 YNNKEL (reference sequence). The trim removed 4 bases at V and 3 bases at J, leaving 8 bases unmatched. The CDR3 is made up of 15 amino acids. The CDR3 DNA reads TGTGCCAGCAGCCCGGCGGGACAGCTCCACTATGGCTACACCTTC. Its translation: CASSPAGQLHYGYTF.

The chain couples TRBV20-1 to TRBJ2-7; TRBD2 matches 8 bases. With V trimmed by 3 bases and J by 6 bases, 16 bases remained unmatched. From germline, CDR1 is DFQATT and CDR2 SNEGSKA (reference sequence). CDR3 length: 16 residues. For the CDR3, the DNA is TGCAGTGCTAGTCCCCCGGGGGGGGAGGACATAAGCGAGCAGTACTTC. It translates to CSASPPGGEDISEQYF.

DNA for the CDR3: TGCGCCAGCAGCCGGACTAGACAAGAGACCCAGTACTTC. Protein: CASSRTRQETQYF. The V call is TRBV4-3, the J call TRBJ2-5, with 7 bases matching TRBD2. The J segment lost 2 bases and the V segment lost 4 bases, leaving 1 base of the junction unmatched. Per germline, CDR1 LGHNA and CDR2 YSLEER. This CDR3 spans 13 amino acids.

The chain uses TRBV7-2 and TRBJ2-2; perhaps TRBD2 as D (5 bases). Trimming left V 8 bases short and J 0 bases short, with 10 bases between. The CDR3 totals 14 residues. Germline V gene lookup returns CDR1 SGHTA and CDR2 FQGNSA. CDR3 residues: CASSQRTNTGELFF. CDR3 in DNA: TGTGCCAGCTCCCAGCGGACGAACACCGGGGAGCTGTTTTTT.

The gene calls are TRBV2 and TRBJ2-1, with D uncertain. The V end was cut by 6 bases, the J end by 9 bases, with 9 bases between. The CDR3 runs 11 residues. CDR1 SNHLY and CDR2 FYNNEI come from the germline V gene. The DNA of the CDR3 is TGTGCCAGCAGCCGAGAAGTTGAGCAGTTCTTC. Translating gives CASSREVEQFF. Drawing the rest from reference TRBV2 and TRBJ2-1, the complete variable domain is EPEVTQTPSHQVTQMGQEVILRCVPISNHLYFYWYRQILGQKVEFLVSFYNNEISEKSEIFDDQFSVERPDGSNFTLKIRSTKLEDSAMYFCASSREVEQFFGPGTRLTVL.

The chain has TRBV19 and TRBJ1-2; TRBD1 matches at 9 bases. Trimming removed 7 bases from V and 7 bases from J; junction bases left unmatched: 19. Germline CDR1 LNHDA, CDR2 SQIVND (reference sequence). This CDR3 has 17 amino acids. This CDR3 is CASTSGSGTGLLTGYTF. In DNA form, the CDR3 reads TGTGCCAGTACCTCGGGATCCGGGACAGGGCTACTCACTGGCTACACCTTC.

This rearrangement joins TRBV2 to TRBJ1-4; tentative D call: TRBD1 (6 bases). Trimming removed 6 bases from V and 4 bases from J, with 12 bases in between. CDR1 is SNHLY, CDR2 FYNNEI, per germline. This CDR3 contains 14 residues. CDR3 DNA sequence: TGTGCCAGCAGGGTGGACAGCCTTAATGAAAAACTGTTTTTT. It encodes CASRVDSLNEKLFF.

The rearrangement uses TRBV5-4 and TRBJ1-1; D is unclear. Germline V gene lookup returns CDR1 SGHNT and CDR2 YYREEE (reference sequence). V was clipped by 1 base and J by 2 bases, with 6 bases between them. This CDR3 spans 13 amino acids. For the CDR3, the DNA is TGTGCCAGCAGCTTGTTCCAAAACACTGAAGCTTTCTTT. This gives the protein CASSLFQNTEAFF.

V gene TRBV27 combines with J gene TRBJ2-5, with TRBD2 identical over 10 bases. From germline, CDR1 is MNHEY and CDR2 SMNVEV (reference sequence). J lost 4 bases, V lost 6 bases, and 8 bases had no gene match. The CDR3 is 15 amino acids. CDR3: CASRSIAGGVETQYF. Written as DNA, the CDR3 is TGTGCCAGCAGGAGTATAGCGGGGGGCGTAGAGACCCAGTACTTC.

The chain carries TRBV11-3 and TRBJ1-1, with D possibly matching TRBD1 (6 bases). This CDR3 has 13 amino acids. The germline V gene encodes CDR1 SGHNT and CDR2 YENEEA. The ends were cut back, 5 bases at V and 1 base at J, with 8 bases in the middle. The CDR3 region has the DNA TGTGCCAGCAGCCAACAGGGGAACACTGAAGCTTTCTTT. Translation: CASSQQGNTEAFF.

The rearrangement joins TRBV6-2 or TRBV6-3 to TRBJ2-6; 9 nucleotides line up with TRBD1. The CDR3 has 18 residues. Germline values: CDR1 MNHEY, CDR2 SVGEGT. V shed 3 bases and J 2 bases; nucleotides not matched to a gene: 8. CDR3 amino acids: CASSYWGDRVAGANVLTF. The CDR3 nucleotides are TGTGCCAGCAGTTATTGGGGGGACAGGGTTGCTGGGGCCAACGTCCTGACTTTC.

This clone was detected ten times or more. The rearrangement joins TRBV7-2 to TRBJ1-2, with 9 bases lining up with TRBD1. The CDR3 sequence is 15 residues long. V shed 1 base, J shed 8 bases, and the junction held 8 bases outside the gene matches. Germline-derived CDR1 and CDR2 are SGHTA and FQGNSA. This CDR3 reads CASSLGQGVIEGYTF. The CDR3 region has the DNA TGTGCCAGCAGCTTAGGACAGGGGGTAATTGAAGGCTACACCTTC.

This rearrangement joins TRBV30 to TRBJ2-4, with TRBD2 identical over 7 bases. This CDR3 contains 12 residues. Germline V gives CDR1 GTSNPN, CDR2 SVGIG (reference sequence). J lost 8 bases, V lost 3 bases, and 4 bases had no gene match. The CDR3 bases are TGTGCCTGGAGGGGAGGGGTGGACATTCAGTACTTC. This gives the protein CAWRGGVDIQYF.

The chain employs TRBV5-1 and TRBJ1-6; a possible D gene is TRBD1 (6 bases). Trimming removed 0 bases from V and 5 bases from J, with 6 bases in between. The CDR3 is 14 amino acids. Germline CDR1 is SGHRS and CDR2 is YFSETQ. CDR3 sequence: CASSLAGDNSPLHF. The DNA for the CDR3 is TGCGCCAGCAGCTTGGCAGGGGATAATTCACCCCTCCACTTT.

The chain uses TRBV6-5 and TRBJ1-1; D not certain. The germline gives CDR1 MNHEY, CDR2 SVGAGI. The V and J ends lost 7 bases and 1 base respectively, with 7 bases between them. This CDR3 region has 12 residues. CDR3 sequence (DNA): TGTGCCAGCATATTAAAGAACACTGAAGCTTTCTTT. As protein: CASILKNTEAFF.